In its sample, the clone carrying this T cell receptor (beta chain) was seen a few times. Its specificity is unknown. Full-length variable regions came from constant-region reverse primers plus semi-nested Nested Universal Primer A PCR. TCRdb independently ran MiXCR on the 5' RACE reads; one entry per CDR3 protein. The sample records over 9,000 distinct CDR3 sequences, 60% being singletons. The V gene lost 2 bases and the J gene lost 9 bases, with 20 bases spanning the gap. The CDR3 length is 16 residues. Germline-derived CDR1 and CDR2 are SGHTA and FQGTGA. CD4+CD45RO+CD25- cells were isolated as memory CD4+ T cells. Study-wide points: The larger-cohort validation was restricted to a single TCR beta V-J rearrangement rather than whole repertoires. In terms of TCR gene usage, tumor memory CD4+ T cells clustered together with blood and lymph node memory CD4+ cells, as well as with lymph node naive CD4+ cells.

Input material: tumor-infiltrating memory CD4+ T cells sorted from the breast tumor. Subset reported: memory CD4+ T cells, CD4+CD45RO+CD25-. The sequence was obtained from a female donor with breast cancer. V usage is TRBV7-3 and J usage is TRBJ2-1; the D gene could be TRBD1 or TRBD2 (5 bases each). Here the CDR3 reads CASSLGSGTTTSEQFF. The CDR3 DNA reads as TGTGCCAGCAGCTTAGGATCCGGGACCACTACAAGTGAGCAGTTCTTC.